Sequencing of this T cell receptor beta chain was carried out in a study of blood T cell repertoires in COVID-19. Study at large: Sites in the United States, Italy and Spain provided acute and convalescent COVID-19 samples. PBMCs, B-cell-depleted T cells, or T cells were the source of the cDNA or gDNA that made up the material.

J was trimmed by 5 bases and V by 5 bases; bases with no gene match: 15. The CDR3 runs 18 residues. Germline CDR1 and CDR2: SGHKS and YYEKEE (reference sequence). The method was immunoSEQ multiplex PCR; TCRdb's version includes in-frame clones alone and lacks a portion of them. The repertoire has some 110,000 clones, approximately 90% of them found once; the top ten carry around 4%. The chain is built from TRBV5-5 and TRBJ2-2; 10 positions match TRBD2. The TCR was taken from a man aged 35-49 years with acute or convalescent COVID-19. The sample consisted of peripheral blood. The CDR3, as DNA: TGTGCCAGCAGTCATCGCCCCCTAGCGGGAGAGAGAACCGGGGAGCTGTTTTTT. This sequence encodes CASSHRPLAGERTGELFF.